This T cell receptor (beta chain) stems from a study of T cells in Graves' hyperthyroidism and ophthalmopathy. Using RNA transcripts as the source, TCR beta CDR3 regions were amplified. First-round RT-PCR targeting the TCR CDR3 was performed with the HTBI primer set. TCRdb reprocessed the multiplex PCR reads via MiXCR and lists one record per CDR3 protein. The data hold about 610,000 distinct CDR3 sequences, with about 15% observed a single time. In this sample, this clonotype turned up many times. What it binds is unknown. Study-wide results and limits: Blood held most thyroid clonotypes expanded above 0.001 frequency.

Deletions cut 7 bases from V and 1 base from J, with 16 bases between. The CDR3 consists of 15 residues. The origin of this receptor is a middle-aged woman with Graves' ophthalmopathy. The sequencing input was blood. The chain carries TRBV12-3 or TRBV12-4 and TRBJ1-1, with D possibly TRBD1 on 5 matching bases. DNA for the CDR3: TGTGCCAGCACGCTTTTCGGGGGTACGAACACTGAAGCTTTCTTT. The encoded protein is CASTLFGGTNTEAFF.